This TCR beta chain was retrieved from a study of OX40 agonist ivuxolimab in advanced cancers. Study information: Patients were treated with ivuxolimab, an agonistic anti-OX40 (CD134) antibody. At approximately 80% male, the cohort had a mean age of about 55 years, ranging from 23 to 79. Study outcomes and limitations: A proportion of nonresponders additionally exhibited low normalized T-cell clonal expansion. Researchers report that CD8+ T cells had, on average, more expanded clones than CD4+.

Germline V gives CDR1 MDHEN, CDR2 SYDVKM. The CDR3 has 15 amino acids. V was pared by 11 bases and J by 4 bases, with 10 bases of the junction left unmatched. The table lists this clone with a count of one. Its antigen remains unknown. The protocol was immunoSEQ multiplex PCR, while the TCRdb copy is restricted to in-frame clones and leaves out a portion. The table shows about 62,000 clones, with 85% occurring only once. This clonotype was sampled from an adult with an advanced solid tumor such as melanoma, head and neck, liver or kidney cancer. V is TRBV28 and J is TRBJ2-3; 12 nucleotides match TRBD1. Source: CD4+ or CD8+ T cells sorted from blood, taken in a trial of the OX40 agonist ivuxolimab. CDR3 amino acids: CAGAPGQGAPDTQYF. The DNA of the CDR3 is TGTGCCGGGGCCCCGGGACAGGGGGCCCCAGATACGCAGTATTTT.